The next 21 T cell receptor beta chains were all read from a single sample in a study of T cells after yellow fever vaccination. TCRdb re-called the 5' RACE reads with MiXCR, one entry per CDR3 protein. The sample lists about 370,000 distinct CDR3 sequences; about 9.9% were seen once. Sequencing used PBMCs, obtained on the day of the first yellow fever vaccination. These receptors all stem from a man younger than 35 who received the YFV17D yellow fever vaccine.

This clonotype occurred a few times. This chain joins TRBV6-2 or TRBV6-3 and TRBJ2-1; D uncertain. The ends were cut back, 4 bases at V and 6 bases at J, with 16 bases in the middle. The CDR3 covers 15 residues. Germline V CDR1 and CDR2: MNHEY, SVGEGT. The CDR3: CASSLPQNGPNEQFF. The CDR3 DNA follows: TGTGCCAGCAGTTTGCCCCAAAACGGTCCCAATGAGCAGTTCTTC.

This clonotype was counted ten times or more. The chain couples TRBV15 to TRBJ1-3, with D unresolved. There are 17 residues in the CDR3. Looked up from germline, CDR1 is LNHNV and CDR2 is YYDKDF (reference sequence). Trimming took 0 bases from V and 0 from J, leaving 12 bases between them. Here the CDR3 DNA reads TGTGCCACCAGCAGAGAAATGGTATCTAACTCTGGAAACACCATATATTTT. Translation gives CATSREMVSNSGNTIYF.

The chain employs TRBV25-1 and TRBJ1-6, with D perhaps TRBD1 (6 bases). Germline loops: CDR1 MGHDK, CDR2 SYGVNS. V lost 2 bases to trimming and J lost 9 bases, with 14 bases between them. The CDR3 covers 15 residues. The CDR3 loop reads CASSEPSPRGSPLHF. CDR3 coding DNA: TGTGCCAGCAGTGAACCCAGCCCCAGGGGTTCACCCCTCCACTTT.

This clonotype was detected ten times or more. The genes are TRBV7-6 and TRBJ2-7; D perhaps matches TRBD1 (5 bases). The CDR3 length is 15 residues. Trimming cost V 5 bases and J 0 bases, with 14 bases left between them. Per the germline V gene, CDR1 is SGHVS and CDR2 is FNYEAQ. The CDR3 region is CASSHNPDSSYEQYF. The CDR3 region has the DNA TGTGCCAGCAGCCATAACCCCGACAGCTCCTACGAGCAGTACTTC.

The chain carries TRBV11-2 and TRBJ2-5, with 12 bases identical to TRBD2. CDR3 size: 16 residues. The V and J ends lost 6 bases and 2 bases, in that order; junction bases with no gene match: 7. CDR1 is SGHAT, CDR2 FQNNGV, per germline. The CDR3: CASRLRLAGVQETQYF. The CDR3 DNA follows: TGTGCCAGCAGATTGCGACTAGCGGGGGTTCAAGAGACCCAGTACTTC.

This chain uses TRBV10-3 with TRBJ1-1, with a tentative D call TRBD1 (5 bases). CDR3 length: 12 amino acids. Trimming removed 7 bases at V and 1 base at J, with 7 bases between. Germline V gives CDR1 ENHRY, CDR2 SYGVKD. The CDR3 loop reads CAIKRGNTEAFF. CDR3 nucleotide sequence: TGTGCCATCAAAAGGGGGAACACTGAAGCTTTCTTT.

The J gene is TRBJ2-2, the V gene TRBV18, with D tentatively TRBD1 or TRBD2 (5 bases each). The V and J ends lost 2 bases and 4 bases respectively, with 8 bases between them. The germline V gene has CDR1 KGHSH and CDR2 LQKENI. CDR3 size: 14 residues. This CDR3 is CASSPEGITGELFF. As DNA, the CDR3 is TGTGCCAGCTCACCAGAGGGGATCACCGGGGAGCTGTTTTTT.

This clonotype occurred a few times. The J gene is TRBJ2-1, the V gene TRBV5-1; D tentatively fits TRBD1 or TRBD2 (5 bases each). The CDR3 extends over 14 amino acids. CDR1 and CDR2 from the germline V gene are SGHRS and YFSETQ. The germline V and J ends were trimmed by 3 bases and 4 bases, with 11 bases remaining between them. CDR3 region: CASSSPGPYNEQFF. DNA of the CDR3: TGCGCCAGCAGCTCCCCGGGACCATACAATGAGCAGTTCTTC.

This clonotype appeared many times. This chain links TRBV4-1 with TRBJ2-5, with 13 bases that match TRBD2. Per the germline V gene, CDR1 is MGHRA and CDR2 is YSYEKL. V shed 2 bases and J 4 bases; nucleotides not matched to a gene: 4. CDR3 length: 16 residues. CDR3 sequence reads: CASSQLGLAGRETQYF. CDR3 DNA sequence: TGCGCCAGCAGCCAATTGGGACTAGCGGGGAGAGAGACCCAGTACTTC.

This clonotype was observed a handful of times. The chain uses TRBV23-1 and TRBJ1-6; 11 nucleotides line up with TRBD1. TRBV23-1 is labeled an ORF, and its function is uncertain. This CDR3 has 17 residues. J was trimmed by 9 bases and V by 4 bases; bases with no gene match: 11. The CDR3 sequence is CASSPPTDRGLGSPLHF. In DNA, the CDR3 is TGCGCCAGCAGTCCCCCGACGGACAGGGGGCTTGGTTCACCCCTCCACTTT.

V is TRBV3-1 and J is TRBJ2-7; TRBD1 aligns across 8 bases. J gave up 2 bases and V 5 bases, and 5 bases lay outside the gene matches. The CDR3 runs to 14 residues. Germline values: CDR1 LGHDT, CDR2 YNNKEL (reference sequence). CDR3 DNA: TGTGCCAGCAGCAAGCACAGGGGGACCTACGAGCAGTACGTC. The encoded protein is CASSKHRGTYEQYV.

The chain has TRBV5-1 and TRBJ1-4; TRBD1 aligns across 7 bases. CDR1 and CDR2 (germline): SGHRS, YFSETQ. Germline trimming cut 0 bases from V and 0 bases from J; bases unmatched to any gene: 5. The CDR3 contains 17 residues. The DNA for the CDR3 is TGCGCCAGCAGCTTGGAAACAGGGGCCGCAACTAATGAAAAACTGTTTTTT. This translates into CASSLETGAATNEKLFF. Using reference TRBV5-1 and TRBJ1-4 for the parts outside the CDR3, the full variable domain is KAGVTQTPRYLIKTRGQQVTLSCSPISGHRSVSWYQQTPGQGLQFLFEYFSETQRNKGNFPGRFSGRQFSNSRSEMNVSTLELGDSALYLCASSLETGAATNEKLFFGSGTQLSVL.

At least ten counts were recorded for this clonotype. V usage is TRBV13 and J usage is TRBJ2-7; D remains ambiguous. V lost 5 bases and J 0 bases, leaving 11 bases between the germline ends. The CDR3 runs to 14 residues. Germline V gene lookup returns CDR1 PRHDT and CDR2 FYEKMQ (reference sequence). As DNA, the CDR3 is TGTGCCAGCAGCCCGTCGGCCAACTCCTACGAGCAGTACTTC. Its protein is CASSPSANSYEQYF.

This clonotype was detected a few times. V usage is TRBV2 and J usage is TRBJ1-6; TRBD1 matches 7 bases. Germline assignment: CDR1 SNHLY and CDR2 FYNNEI. This CDR3 comprises 14 residues. V dropped 11 bases and J dropped 6; count of bases not matched to a gene: 10. Written as DNA, the CDR3 is TGTGCCTGCCGTCCGGGGACAGTTAATTCACCCCTCCACTTT. This sequence encodes CACRPGTVNSPLHF.

DNA of the CDR3: TGTGCCAGCACGTCCCCGGGGTACACAGATACGCAGTATTTT. This codes for CASTSPGYTDTQYF. The gene calls are TRBV12-3 or TRBV12-4 and TRBJ2-3; possibly TRBD2 for D (5 bases). The CDR3 extends over 14 amino acids. Trimming shortened V by 7 bases and J by 2 bases, and 13 bases separated the two germline ends.

The rearrangement uses TRBV4-1 and TRBJ1-6; possible D gene TRBD1, 5 bases. CDR1 MGHRA and CDR2 YSYEKL come from the germline V gene. Trimming took 2 bases from V and 7 from J, leaving 12 bases between them. This CDR3 has 15 amino acids. This CDR3 reads CASSQPLRTNSPLHF. CDR3 nucleotide sequence: TGCGCCAGCAGCCAACCGCTGCGGACAAATTCACCCCTCCACTTT.

In its sample, this clonotype was seen a few times. The V gene is TRBV11-2, the J gene TRBJ2-3, with 7 nucleotides matching TRBD2. Trimming at V came to 1 base and at J to 5 bases, leaving 9 bases not matched to a gene. CDR1 and CDR2 from the germline V gene are SGHAT and FQNNGV. There are 16 residues in the CDR3. CDR3 residues: CASSLVLGLGLDTQYF. In nucleotides, the CDR3 is TGTGCCAGCAGCTTAGTCCTAGGACTAGGGTTAGATACGCAGTATTTT.

This clonotype has more than one count but fewer than ten. The chain has TRBV6-1 and TRBJ2-1; the match to TRBD2 covers 8 bases. Germline V CDR1 and CDR2: MNHNS, SASEGT. V was pared by 8 bases and J by 7 bases, with 10 bases of the junction left unmatched. The CDR3 spans 14 residues. CDR3 sequence (DNA): TGTGCCAGCGTAACGCCGGGGGGGAAAAATGAGCAGTTCTTC. It is translated as CASVTPGGKNEQFF.

This clonotype was seen a few times. The chain links TRBV6-5 to TRBJ2-4, with 9 bases identical to TRBD2. From germline, CDR1 is MNHEY and CDR2 SVGAGI. The CDR3 extends over 15 amino acids. The trim removed 4 bases at V and 1 base at J, leaving 2 bases unmatched. The CDR3 loop is CASSWTSVAKNIQYF. Here the CDR3 DNA reads TGTGCCAGCAGTTGGACTAGCGTTGCCAAAAACATTCAGTACTTC.

This clonotype was observed at least ten times. This sequence joins TRBV7-2 and TRBJ1-1; TRBD1 agrees at 8 bases. Germline V lookup: CDR1 SGHTA, CDR2 FQGNSA. The CDR3 sequence is 13 residues long. V dropped 3 bases and J dropped 5; count of bases not matched to a gene: 2. CDR3 region: CASSFYRGTEAFF. CDR3 bases: TGTGCCAGCAGCTTTTACAGGGGGACTGAAGCTTTCTTT.

This clonotype was found a few times. The chain combines TRBV28 with TRBJ1-6; 9 bases fit TRBD1. The CDR3 runs to 14 residues. V lost 7 bases to trimming and J lost 9 bases; unmatched junction nucleotides: 7. Per the germline V gene, CDR1 is MDHEN and CDR2 is SYDVKM. The CDR3 region has the DNA TGTGCCAGCACCCTGGGACAGGGAAGTTCACCCCTCCACTTT. It yields the protein CASTLGQGSSPLHF.